A selection of T cell receptor beta chains follows, all from one sample in a study of T cell changes during pregnancy in multiple sclerosis. The table came from immunoSEQ multiplex PCR; TCRdb's copy has only in-frame clones and leaves some out. The data show roughly 67,000 clones, with roughly nine tenths seen just once and about 1.5% held by the top ten. The sequenced sample was peripheral blood, obtained in the second trimester of pregnancy. The origin of the receptors is a female donor with multiple sclerosis, enrolled in a pregnancy study. The CDR3 runs from the conserved cysteine through the conserved F or W. A D gene is named only where the DNA matches it firmly. Rows give clone size only sometimes, using once, few, many, or a class for an expanded clone.

>.|TRBJ2-2|once|TRBV9
CASSTSTGNGELFF
TGTGCCAGCAGCACCAGCACAGGGAACGGGGAGCTGTTTTTT
>TRBD1|TRBJ1-2|.|TRBV30
CAWSNPGGYGYTF
TGTGCCTGGAGTAATCCAGGGGGCTATGGCTACACCTTC
>TRBD1|TRBJ2-7|.|TRBV5-5
CASSYHRDRPYEQYF
TGTGCCAGCAGCTACCACCGGGACAGACCCTACGAGCAGTACTTC
>.|TRBJ1-3|.|TRBV13
CASSLGLQGREYTIYF
TGTGCCAGCAGCTTAGGCCTACAGGGAAGGGAATACACCATATATTTT
>TRBD1|TRBJ2-1|.|TRBV7-9
CASSSPSDRGNEQFF
TGTGCCAGCAGCTCTCCTTCGGACAGGGGCAATGAGCAGTTCTTC
>TRBD1|TRBJ2-3|.|TRBV9
CASSVGQRADTQYF
TGTGCCAGCAGCGTGGGACAGAGGGCAGATACGCAGTATTTT
>TRBD1|TRBJ1-1|.|TRBV4-1
CASSPGPWDRGRGTEAFF
TGCGCCAGCAGCCCAGGGCCATGGGACAGGGGGAGAGGCACTGAAGCTTTCTTT
>TRBD1|TRBJ1-2|.|TRBV5-1
CASSPTGVGYTF
TGCGCCAGCAGTCCGACAGGGGTTGGCTACACCTTC
>TRBD1|TRBJ1-4|.|TRBV18
CASSPRQGGLSNEKLFF
TGTGCCAGCTCACCTCGACAGGGGGGACTGTCTAATGAAAAACTGTTTTTT
>TRBD2|TRBJ2-1|.|TRBV30
CAWSGTSGRSRSYNEQFF
TGTGCCTGGAGTGGGACTAGCGGGAGGTCCCGCTCCTACAATGAGCAGTTCTTC
>TRBD2|TRBJ2-3|.|TRBV6-4
CASSDRVWLAGYKTDTQYF
TGTGCCAGCAGTGACCGGGTTTGGCTAGCGGGATATAAGACAGATACGCAGTATTTT
>TRBD1|TRBJ2-7|.|TRBV28
CASSLVGQGSYEQYF
TGTGCCAGCAGTTTAGTGGGACAGGGCTCCTACGAGCAGTACTTC
>TRBD1|TRBJ1-5|.|TRBV18
CASSPLDPTGTGRSQPQHF
TGTGCCAGCTCACCCTTAGATCCCACCGGGACAGGTCGTAGTCAGCCCCAGCATTTT
>.|TRBJ1-4|.|TRBV30
CAWSVGVNEKLFF
TGTGCCTGGAGTGTAGGGGTAAACGAAAAACTGTTTTTT
>TRBD2|TRBJ2-5|once|TRBV7-9
CASRQSSGRAASETQYF
TGTGCCAGCAGGCAAAGTAGCGGGAGGGCCGCATCGGAGACCCAGTACTTC
>.|TRBJ2-6|.|TRBV5-8
CASSLTGTSSGANVLTF
TGTGCCAGCAGCTTGACAGGGACGAGCTCTGGGGCCAACGTCCTGACTTTC
>.|TRBJ1-1|.|TRBV5-4
CASSLGGRNTEAFF
TGTGCCAGCAGCTTGGGAGGGCGCAACACTGAAGCTTTCTTT